The clone carrying this T cell receptor (beta chain) was detected only a few times. Its antigen is not known. Germline CDR1 and CDR2: SQVTM and ANQGSEA. Trimming left V 7 bases short and J 6 bases short, with 12 bases between. The CDR3 is 11 residues long. These data are taken from a study of cytomegalovirus exposure and HLA in healthy donors. The overall study: Approximately 180 million T cells yielded roughly 100 million unique TCR beta sequences, as an earlier analysis found.

Amplification used 60 Vbeta primers and 13 Jbeta primers. TCRdb's table, derived via immunoSEQ multiplex PCR, lists solely in-frame clones and lacks some. Here the sample spans roughly 120,000 clones, around 78% being singletons. Donors had nominal health at sampling but likely had unrecorded immune exposures. Study findings and constraints: 150 or so TCR beta chains were listed as cytomegalovirus-associated. Most TCR beta V segments were productive about 87% or about 30% of the time in an earlier analysis.

Sequenced sample: PBMCs. J is TRBJ1-1 and V is TRBV29-1; TRBD1 is a possible D gene (5 bases). This TCR derives from a man aged 35-49 years in good health and CMV-seronegative. CDR3 in DNA: TGCAGCGGGCAGTCAGGGCCTGAAGCTTTCTTT. It specifies CSGQSGPEAFF.